These 4 T cell receptor beta chains share one sample of origin, sequenced in a study of prognosis after radiotherapy for stage I lung cancer. Genomic DNA was the source, and TCR beta CDR3 was amplified from it by two-round multiplex PCR. First-round PCR, the initial amplification, used primers specific to each TRBV and TRBJ gene. Using its own MiXCR run on the multiplex PCR reads, TCRdb lists one record per CDR3 protein. The table has 15,000 or so distinct CDR3 sequences, around 31% seen once; the top ten hold nearly 25%. Sequencing used PBMCs, obtained before or after stereotactic body radiation therapy (not recorded which). These receptors all stem from a donor over 45 with non-small cell lung cancer.

Concerning this clonotype itself: One base separates it from a far larger clone, so it is likely a read error. V usage is TRBV6-9 and J usage is TRBJ2-1, with TRBD2 matching 9 bases. The CDR3 has 17 residues. Germline V gives CDR1 MNHGY, CDR2 SVAAGI. V shed 5 bases and J 1 base; nucleotides not matched to a gene: 9. The chain's CDR3 is CASSRLAVGYSYNEQFF. The CDR3 DNA reads as TGTGCCAGCAGTCGACTAGCGGTAGGATATTCCTACAATGAGCAGTTCTTC.

This clonotype showed up many times. The CDR3 sequence is CSVEAGVFGYTF. The CDR3 region has the DNA TGCAGCGTTGAGGCTGGAGTGTTTGGCTACACCTTC. This chain links TRBV29-1 with TRBJ1-2, with no clear D. The CDR3 is made up of 12 amino acids. V was clipped by 3 bases and J by 7 bases, with 12 bases between them. Per the germline V gene, CDR1 is SQVTM and CDR2 is ANQGSEA.

At least ten counts were recorded for this clonotype. This chain uses TRBV6-4 with TRBJ2-1, with 7 bases identical to TRBD2. Germline CDR1 is MRHNA and CDR2 is SNTAGT. The length of the CDR3 is 16 residues. V gave up 7 bases and J gave up 0 bases; unmatched junction bases: 9. The CDR3 sequence is CASKGTSGGSYNEQFF. The CDR3 region has the DNA TGTGCCAGCAAAGGGACCTCGGGAGGCTCCTACAATGAGCAGTTCTTC.

This clonotype was recorded a few times. A much larger clone differs from this one at a single base, so this may be a read error. The V gene is TRBV6-2 or TRBV6-3, the J gene TRBJ2-2; D is possibly TRBD2 (5 bases). Germline V gene sequence: CDR1 MNHEY, CDR2 SVGEGT. The V and J ends lost 5 bases and 6 bases respectively, with 22 bases between them. This CDR3 is 17 amino acids long. In nucleotides, the CDR3 is TGTGCCAGCAGTGAAGTGCCGGGGTCTCGCAGCGCCGGGGAGCTGTTTTTT. This codes for CASSEVPGSRSAGELFF.